One and the same sample provided the 26 T cell receptor beta chains below, sequenced in a study of Graves' ophthalmopathy and Graves' hyperthyroidism. Amplification of TCR beta CDR3 regions used RNA transcripts. An opening RT-PCR round employed HTBI primers and preceded a second-round multiplex PCR. One entry per CDR3 protein results from TCRdb running MiXCR on the multiplex PCR reads. The sample has roughly 400,000 distinct CDR3 sequences, approximately 20% seen once. Sequenced input: peripheral blood. Receptors were obtained from a woman aged 18-30 years with Graves' ophthalmopathy.

This clonotype was recorded at least ten times. The chain is built from TRBV20-1 and TRBJ2-5; possible D gene TRBD2, 7 bases. This CDR3 contains 12 residues. V gave up 6 bases and J gave up 3 bases, with 11 bases separating them. CDR1 is DFQATT, CDR2 SNEGSKA, per germline (reference sequence). CDR3 in DNA: TGCAGTGCCGCGGGGGCAGAAGAGACCCAGTACTTC. Protein product: CSAAGAEETQYF.

This clonotype has a handful of counts. J is TRBJ2-7 and V is TRBV5-1, with 11 nucleotides matching TRBD1. The germline CDR1 and CDR2 sequences are SGHRS and YFSETQ. The J segment lost 0 bases and the V segment lost 2 bases, leaving 7 bases of the junction unmatched. CDR3 length: 17 amino acids. The chain's CDR3 is CASSFGQGARSSYEQYF. The CDR3 nucleotides read TGCGCCAGCAGCTTCGGACAGGGGGCTAGGAGCTCCTACGAGCAGTACTTC.

This clonotype occurred many times. The V call is TRBV6-1, the J call TRBJ1-5; D is possibly TRBD1 (5 bases). Trimming cost V 0 bases and J 4 bases, with 10 bases left between them. The CDR3 loop spans 15 amino acids. Germline CDR1 and CDR2: MNHNS and SASEGT. The CDR3 coding sequence is TGTGCCAGCAGTGAAGCGCTGACAGATAATCAGCCCCAGCATTTT. This codes for CASSEALTDNQPQHF.

This clonotype was detected many times. This sequence joins TRBV7-3 and TRBJ1-6; 8 bases are a match to TRBD1. V gave up 3 bases and J gave up 5 bases; unmatched junction bases: 9. Per the germline V gene, CDR1 is SGHTA and CDR2 is FQGTGA. This CDR3 is built from 17 residues. The CDR3 protein is CASSFFPTGVDNSPLHF. The DNA for the CDR3 is TGTGCCAGCAGCTTCTTTCCGACAGGGGTGGATAATTCACCCCTCCACTTT.

The chain links TRBV7-2 to TRBJ2-7; D gene unclear. The CDR3 is 15 amino acids. Germline CDR1 reads SGHTA; CDR2 reads FQGNSA. V lost 1 base and J lost 0, with 10 bases in between. The CDR3 loop reads CASSLGVESSYEQYF. The CDR3 nucleotides read TGTGCCAGCAGCTTAGGGGTCGAAAGCTCCTACGAGCAGTACTTC.

This clonotype was detected many times. The chain recombines TRBV12-3 or TRBV12-4 with TRBJ1-1; the D gene is possibly TRBD1 (6 bases). CDR3 length: 13 amino acids. The V gene lost 6 bases and the J gene lost 2 bases, with 10 bases spanning the gap. This chain's CDR3 is CASRKGGNTEAFF. As DNA, the CDR3 is TGTGCCAGCAGGAAGGGGGGTAACACTGAAGCTTTCTTT.

The V call is TRBV27, the J call TRBJ2-5; D gene uncertain. The germline V gene encodes CDR1 MNHEY and CDR2 SMNVEV (reference sequence). The CDR3 consists of 13 residues. Trimming pared 8 bases from V and 9 bases from J, leaving 19 bases between. Here the CDR3 reads CASGTTEKGAQYF. The CDR3 DNA is TGTGCCAGCGGAACAACAGAGAAGGGTGCCCAGTACTTC.

This clonotype was seen at least ten times. The CDR3 region is CASSYGAGWGAEQFF. The DNA of the CDR3 is TGTGCCAGCAGTTACGGGGCGGGCTGGGGGGCTGAGCAGTTCTTC. The V gene is TRBV6-2 or TRBV6-3, the J gene TRBJ2-1; D may be TRBD1 or TRBD2 (6 bases each). The germline V and J ends were trimmed by 2 bases and 9 bases, with 17 bases remaining between them. Looked up from germline, CDR1 is MNHEY and CDR2 is SVGEGT. CDR3 length: 15 residues.

This clonotype was observed at least ten times. The J gene is TRBJ2-7, the V gene TRBV12-3 or TRBV12-4; TRBD1 matches 7 bases. The J segment lost 3 bases and the V segment lost 5 bases, leaving 7 bases of the junction unmatched. There are 14 residues in the CDR3. CDR3 bases: TGTGCCAGCAGTCACAGGGACAGCTACTACGAGCAGTACTTC. As protein: CASSHRDSYYEQYF.

This clonotype was counted at least ten times. The rearrangement links TRBV7-2 to TRBJ2-5; 7 nucleotides match TRBD2. Germline CDR1 and CDR2: SGHTA and FQGNSA. The CDR3 has 13 residues. Trimming removed 3 bases from V and 5 bases from J; junction bases left unmatched: 3. The CDR3 is CASSFMGGETQYF. DNA for the CDR3: TGTGCCAGCAGCTTCATGGGGGGGGAGACCCAGTACTTC.

This clonotype was seen many times. The chain joins TRBV12-3 or TRBV12-4 to TRBJ2-2; 12 nucleotides agree with TRBD1. The CDR3 is 17 residues long. V was clipped by 5 bases and J by 7 bases; unmatched bases: 11. The CDR3 coding sequence is TGTGCCAGCAGTGAGATAATAGGGACAGGGGGCCACGGGGAGCTGTTTTTT. This sequence encodes CASSEIIGTGGHGELFF.

The sample holds many counts of this clonotype. The V and J genes are TRBV7-8 and TRBJ2-7; D is possibly TRBD1 (6 bases). CDR1 is SGHVS, CDR2 FQNEAQ, per germline. The CDR3 extends over 15 amino acids. Trimming took off 1 base at V and 2 bases at J, with 12 bases between the two ends. The CDR3 loop is CASSLGAGVTYEQYF. DNA for the CDR3: TGTGCCAGCAGCTTAGGAGCAGGGGTAACCTACGAGCAGTACTTC.

This clonotype has at least ten counts. This chain joins TRBV11-2 and TRBJ2-2; D might be TRBD2 (7 bases). The germline V and J ends were trimmed by 9 bases and 6 bases, with 23 bases remaining between them. The CDR3 contains 16 residues. Germline V gene lookup returns CDR1 SGHAT and CDR2 FQNNGV. The CDR3 protein is CASGGALARTAGELFF. The DNA of the CDR3 is TGTGCCAGTGGGGGGGCTCTAGCGAGGACCGCCGGGGAGCTGTTTTTT.

Many counts were recorded for this clonotype. The CDR3 here is CSARDRAEKGYTF. The CDR3 DNA reads TGCAGTGCCCGGGACAGAGCCGAAAAGGGCTACACCTTC. The chain links TRBV20-1 to TRBJ1-2; TRBD1 agrees at 7 bases. V dropped 6 bases and J dropped 8; count of bases not matched to a gene: 12. The CDR3 is 13 amino acids. Looked up from germline, CDR1 is DFQATT and CDR2 is SNEGSKA (reference sequence).

This chain connects TRBV6-1 to TRBJ2-5, with D possibly being TRBD2 (6 bases). The germline CDR1 and CDR2 sequences are MNHNS and SASEGT. The CDR3 loop spans 14 amino acids. Between the trimmed V and J ends, which lost 9 bases and 1 base, there was a span of 15 bases. In DNA form, the CDR3 reads TGTGCCAGTTGGAAGGGACTTTCCCAAGAGACCCAGTACTTC. Translation: CASWKGLSQETQYF.

The sample holds many counts of this clonotype. V and J are TRBV7-3 and TRBJ2-7; tentative D call: TRBD2 (6 bases). Per germline, CDR1 SGHTA and CDR2 FQGTGA. This CDR3 spans 15 amino acids. The germline V and J ends were trimmed by 5 bases and 1 base, with 15 bases remaining between them. CDR3 coding DNA: TGTGCCAGCAGCCCACGGGGGTCAGGATCCTACGAGCAGTACTTC. It translates to CASSPRGSGSYEQYF.

This clonotype was observed at least ten times. J is TRBJ2-2 and V is TRBV7-2; 7 bases map to TRBD1. The length of the CDR3 is 15 residues. The junction had 5 bases not matched to a gene; V was cut back by 5 bases and J by 2 bases. Germline V gene lookup returns CDR1 SGHTA and CDR2 FQGNSA. The CDR3, as DNA: TGTGCCAGCAGCCGGACAGGTTCAAACACCGGGGAGCTGTTTTTT. As protein: CASSRTGSNTGELFF.

This clonotype showed up many times. This chain links TRBV11-2 with TRBJ1-1, with D perhaps matching TRBD1 (6 bases). V was shortened by 5 bases and J by 8 bases, with 21 bases between the two germline ends. The CDR3 runs to 15 residues. Germline V gives CDR1 SGHAT, CDR2 FQNNGV. CDR3 sequence (DNA): TGTGCCAGCAGCGCCCGGACAGATATGATCTTGGAAGCTTTCTTT. The encoded protein is CASSARTDMILEAFF.

This clonotype was found many times. This chain links TRBV10-3 with TRBJ2-2; a possible D gene is TRBD2 (5 bases). The V and J ends lost 3 bases and 4 bases respectively, with 12 bases between them. CDR3 size: 15 residues. Germline-derived CDR1 and CDR2 are ENHRY and SYGVKD. The CDR3 sequence: CAISDTTGSTGELFF. CDR3 sequence (DNA): TGTGCCATCAGTGACACAACGGGAAGCACCGGGGAGCTGTTTTTT.

This clonotype was seen repeatedly, ten times or more. This sequence joins TRBV3-1 and TRBJ1-5, with unresolved D. V lost 1 base to trimming and J lost 6 bases, with 7 bases between them. CDR1 and CDR2 (germline): LGHDT, YNNKEL (reference sequence). The CDR3 spans 13 residues. In DNA, the CDR3 is TGTGCCAGCAGCCAAGGAAGAAGTCAGCCCCAGCATTTT. Translation gives CASSQGRSQPQHF.

In this sample, this clonotype turned up many times. The chain uses TRBV7-2 and TRBJ2-7; D is ambiguous. The CDR3 sequence is 13 residues long. V dropped 6 bases and J dropped 4 bases, with 13 bases sitting between them. Germline CDR1 SGHTA, CDR2 FQGNSA. CDR3 protein: CASSLRVNYEQYF. The CDR3 region has the DNA TGTGCCAGCAGTTTAAGGGTTAATTACGAGCAGTACTTC.

At least ten counts were recorded for this clonotype. The V gene is TRBV6-1, the J gene TRBJ1-6; 7 nucleotides match TRBD1. The CDR3 has 15 residues. Germline lookup yields CDR1 MNHNS and CDR2 SASEGT. The trim removed 2 bases at V and 10 bases at J, leaving 8 bases unmatched. CDR3 in amino acids: CASSEILGGRSPLHF. The CDR3 DNA follows: TGTGCCAGCAGTGAAATTCTAGGGGGCCGCTCACCCCTCCACTTT.

This clonotype was seen at least ten times. The CDR3: CASSYGDRGYEQYF. CDR3 nucleotide sequence: TGTGCCAGCAGTTACGGGGACAGGGGCTACGAGCAGTACTTC. The J gene is TRBJ2-7, the V gene TRBV6-5; 10 nucleotides agree with TRBD1. From germline, CDR1 is MNHEY and CDR2 SVGAGI. V was pared by 2 bases and J by 3 bases, with 1 base of the junction left unmatched. There are 14 residues in the CDR3.

This clonotype has ten or more counts. J is TRBJ1-1 and V is TRBV27; D gene unclear. Trimming took 6 bases from V and 2 from J, leaving 10 bases between them. CDR3 length equals 13 residues. The germline V gene encodes CDR1 MNHEY and CDR2 SMNVEV (reference sequence). This CDR3 reads CASRRTVNTEAFF. As DNA, the CDR3 is TGTGCCAGCAGAAGGACGGTTAACACTGAAGCTTTCTTT.

This clonotype was counted at least ten times. The chain has TRBV6-2 or TRBV6-3 and TRBJ1-1; D is ambiguous. The CDR3 sequence is 17 residues long. In germline, CDR1 is MNHEY, CDR2 SVGEGT. Trimming took off 2 bases at V and 1 base at J, with 17 bases between the two ends. The CDR3 DNA follows: TGTGCCAGCAGTTACCGCCCAAGGGTTCTATGGAACACTGAAGCTTTCTTT. It is translated as CASSYRPRVLWNTEAFF.

This chain connects TRBV6-2 or TRBV6-3 to TRBJ1-1, with D maybe TRBD1 (5 bases). Germline V gene data show CDR1 as MNHEY and CDR2 as SVGEGT. The V and J ends lost 7 bases and 3 bases respectively, with 21 bases between them. This CDR3 has 16 residues. The CDR3 DNA reads as TGTGCCAGCAACCTACGGAGGGTTACGGGGGACACTGAAGCTTTCTTT. Translated: CASNLRRVTGDTEAFF.